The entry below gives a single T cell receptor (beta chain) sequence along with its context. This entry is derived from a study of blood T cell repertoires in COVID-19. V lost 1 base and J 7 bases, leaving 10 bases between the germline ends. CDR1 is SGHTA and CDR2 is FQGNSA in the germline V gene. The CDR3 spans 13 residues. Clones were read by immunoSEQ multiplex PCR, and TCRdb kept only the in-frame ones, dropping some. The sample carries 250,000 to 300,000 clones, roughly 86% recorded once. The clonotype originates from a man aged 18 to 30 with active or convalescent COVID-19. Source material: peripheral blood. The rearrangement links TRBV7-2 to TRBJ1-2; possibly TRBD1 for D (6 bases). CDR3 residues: CASSLGQAVGYTF. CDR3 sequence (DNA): TGTGCCAGCAGCTTAGGACAGGCCGTTGGCTACACCTTC.